This is a list of T cell receptor beta chains from one sample in a study of glioma-infiltrating T cells. TCRdb analysed the multiplex PCR reads with MiXCR anew, one entry per CDR3 protein. This table holds about 210,000 distinct CDR3 sequences, approximately 30% found once. The sequencing input was glioma tissue, nonneoplastic brain tissue, or PBMCs (not recorded which). The receptors originated from a human donor with low-grade glioma or glioblastoma, undergoing nonglioma brain surgery, or in good health (not recorded which). Both conserved end residues are part of each CDR3. The D gene is left open where the match is weak.

j_gene: TRBJ2-7
d_gene: .
v_gene: TRBV4-1
CDR3aa: CASSPIATGGAYEQYF

j_gene: TRBJ2-1
d_gene: .
v_gene: TRBV30
CDR3aa: CAWSFVRGGEQFF

j_gene: TRBJ1-5
d_gene: .
v_gene: TRBV4-1
CDR3aa: CASSQMVPPFLNQPQHF

j_gene: TRBJ2-1
d_gene: .
v_gene: TRBV19
CDR3aa: CASSQLAVNEQFF

j_gene: TRBJ2-1
d_gene: TRBD1
v_gene: TRBV27
CDR3aa: CASGGQGDSEQFF

j_gene: TRBJ2-5
d_gene: .
v_gene: TRBV18
CDR3aa: CASSPGQQETQYF

j_gene: TRBJ2-3
d_gene: .
v_gene: TRBV28
CDR3aa: CASSGSSTDTQYF

j_gene: TRBJ2-7
d_gene: .
v_gene: TRBV7-8
CDR3aa: CASSRGQQASYEQYF

j_gene: TRBJ2-3
d_gene: .
v_gene: TRBV20-1
CDR3aa: CSARGTADTGTQYF

j_gene: TRBJ2-7
d_gene: TRBD2
v_gene: TRBV6-1
CDR3aa: CASSTRTSGGTYEQYF

j_gene: TRBJ1-2
d_gene: .
v_gene: TRBV28
CDR3aa: CASRVGLMVGYTF

j_gene: TRBJ2-7
d_gene: TRBD2
v_gene: TRBV19
CDR3aa: CASSPRLAGDWEQYF

j_gene: TRBJ2-7
d_gene: TRBD2
v_gene: TRBV7-7
CDR3aa: CASSLVTGGAYEQYF

j_gene: TRBJ1-3
d_gene: TRBD1
v_gene: TRBV4-3
CDR3aa: CASSQRRIQGESGNTIYF

j_gene: TRBJ2-3
d_gene: TRBD2
v_gene: TRBV6-2/TRBV6-3
CDR3aa: CASSRTSVGGTDTQYF

j_gene: TRBJ1-5
d_gene: .
v_gene: TRBV19
CDR3aa: CASSGRGYNQPQHF

j_gene: TRBJ1-5
d_gene: TRBD1
v_gene: TRBV19
CDR3aa: CASSIRTGVSNQPQHF

j_gene: TRBJ2-7
d_gene: .
v_gene: TRBV4-1
CDR3aa: CASSPRAGEYEQYF

j_gene: TRBJ2-5
d_gene: .
v_gene: TRBV25-1
CDR3aa: CASSEYKAGETQYF

j_gene: TRBJ2-7
d_gene: .
v_gene: TRBV4-1
CDR3aa: CASSLNRCRSYEQYF

j_gene: TRBJ1-5
d_gene: .
v_gene: TRBV6-2/TRBV6-3
CDR3aa: CASSYFRLGRAQHF

j_gene: TRBJ2-3
d_gene: .
v_gene: TRBV20-1
CDR3aa: CSAPRGGRTDTQYF

j_gene: TRBJ2-1
d_gene: TRBD2
v_gene: TRBV6-1
CDR3aa: CASKLSGDKAFNEQFF

j_gene: TRBJ2-7
d_gene: TRBD2
v_gene: TRBV28
CDR3aa: CASRPTSGRTYEQYF

j_gene: TRBJ1-3
d_gene: .
v_gene: TRBV19
CDR3aa: CASTPAGRNTIYF

j_gene: TRBJ2-1
d_gene: .
v_gene: TRBV12-3/TRBV12-4
CDR3aa: CASSFGVAEARFF